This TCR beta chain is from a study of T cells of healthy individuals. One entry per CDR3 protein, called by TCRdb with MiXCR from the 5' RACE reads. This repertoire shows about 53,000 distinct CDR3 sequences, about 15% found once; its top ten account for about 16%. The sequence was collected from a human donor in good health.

CDR3 coding DNA: TGTGCCAGCAGTTTCACCAGGGTGAATGAAGCTTTCTTT. Translated, it gives CASSFTRVNEAFF. V and J are TRBV28 and TRBJ1-1; possible D gene TRBD1, 5 bases. This CDR3 contains 13 residues. Germline values: CDR1 MDHEN, CDR2 SYDVKM. V was pared by 3 bases and J by 7 bases, with 12 bases between.